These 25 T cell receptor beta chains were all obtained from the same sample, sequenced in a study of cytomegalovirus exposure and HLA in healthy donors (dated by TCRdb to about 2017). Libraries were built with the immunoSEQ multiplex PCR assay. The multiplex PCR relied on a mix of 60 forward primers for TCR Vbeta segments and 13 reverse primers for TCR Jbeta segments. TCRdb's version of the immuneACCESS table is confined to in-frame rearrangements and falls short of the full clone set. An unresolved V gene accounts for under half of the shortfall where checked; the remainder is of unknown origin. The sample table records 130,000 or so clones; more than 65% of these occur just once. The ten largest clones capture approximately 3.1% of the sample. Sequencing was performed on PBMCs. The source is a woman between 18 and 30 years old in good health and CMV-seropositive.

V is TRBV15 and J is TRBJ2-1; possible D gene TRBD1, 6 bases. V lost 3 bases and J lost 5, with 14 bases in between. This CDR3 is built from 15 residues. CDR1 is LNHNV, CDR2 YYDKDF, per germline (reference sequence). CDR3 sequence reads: CATSREQTGNNEQFF. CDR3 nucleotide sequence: TGTGCCACCAGCAGGGAGCAGACAGGAAACAATGAGCAGTTCTTC.

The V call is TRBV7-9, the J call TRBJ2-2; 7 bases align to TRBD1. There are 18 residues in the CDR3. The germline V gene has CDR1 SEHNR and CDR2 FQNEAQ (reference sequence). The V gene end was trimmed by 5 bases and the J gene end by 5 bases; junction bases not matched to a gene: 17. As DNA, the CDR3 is TGTGCCAGCAGCCCCCGGACAGGCACCCCAAGGGGAACCGGGGAGCTGTTTTTT. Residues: CASSPRTGTPRGTGELFF.

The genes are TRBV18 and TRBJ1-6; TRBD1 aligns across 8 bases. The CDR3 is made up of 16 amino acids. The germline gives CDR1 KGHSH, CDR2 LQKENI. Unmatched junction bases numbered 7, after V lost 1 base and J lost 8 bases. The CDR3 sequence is CASSPRSGQGYSPLHF. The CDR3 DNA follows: TGTGCCAGCTCACCACGGTCAGGACAGGGCTATTCACCCCTCCACTTT.

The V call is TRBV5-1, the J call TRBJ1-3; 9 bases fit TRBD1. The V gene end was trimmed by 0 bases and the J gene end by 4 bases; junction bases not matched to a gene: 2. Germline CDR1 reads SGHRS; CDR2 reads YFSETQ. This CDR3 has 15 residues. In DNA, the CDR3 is TGCGCCAGCAGCTTGGACGGGACAGGGGGAAACACCATATATTTT. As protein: CASSLDGTGGNTIYF.

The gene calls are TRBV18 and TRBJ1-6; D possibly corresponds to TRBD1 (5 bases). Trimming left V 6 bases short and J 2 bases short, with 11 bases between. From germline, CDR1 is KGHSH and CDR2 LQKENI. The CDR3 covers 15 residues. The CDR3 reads CASSLEGAYNSPLHF. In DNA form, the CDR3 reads TGTGCCAGCTCCCTCGAAGGGGCCTATAATTCACCCCTCCACTTT.

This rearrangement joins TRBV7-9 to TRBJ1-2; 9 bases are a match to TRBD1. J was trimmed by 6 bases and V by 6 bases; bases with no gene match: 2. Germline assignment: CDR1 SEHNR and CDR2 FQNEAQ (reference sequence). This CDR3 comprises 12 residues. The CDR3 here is CASSRQGDGYTF. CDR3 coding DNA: TGTGCCAGCAGTAGACAGGGGGATGGCTACACCTTC.

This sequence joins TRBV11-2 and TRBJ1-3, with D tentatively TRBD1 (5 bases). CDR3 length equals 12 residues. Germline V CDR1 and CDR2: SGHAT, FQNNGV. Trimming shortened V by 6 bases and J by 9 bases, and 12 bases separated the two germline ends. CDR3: CASSGGAATIYF. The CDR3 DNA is TGTGCCAGCAGTGGTGGGGCGGCCACCATATATTTT. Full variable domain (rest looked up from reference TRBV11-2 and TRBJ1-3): EAGVAQSPRYKIIEKRQSVAFWCNPISGHATLYWYQQILGQGPKLLIQFQNNGVVDDSQLPKDRFSAERLKGVDSTLKIQPAKLEDSAVYLCASSGGAATIYFGEGSWLTVV.

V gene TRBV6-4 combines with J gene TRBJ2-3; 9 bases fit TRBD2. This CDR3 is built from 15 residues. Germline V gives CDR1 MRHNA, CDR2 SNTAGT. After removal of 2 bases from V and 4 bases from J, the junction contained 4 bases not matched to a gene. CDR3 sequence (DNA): TGTGCCAGCAGTGACCGCGGGGGGGCCTCAGATACGCAGTATTTT. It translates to CASSDRGGASDTQYF.

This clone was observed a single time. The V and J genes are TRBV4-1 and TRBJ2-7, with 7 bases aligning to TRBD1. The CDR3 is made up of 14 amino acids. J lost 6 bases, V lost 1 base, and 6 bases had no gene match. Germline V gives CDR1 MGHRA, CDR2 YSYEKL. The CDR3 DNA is TGCGCCAGCAGCCAAGCAAGACAGGGCAGCGAGCAGTACTTC. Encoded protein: CASSQARQGSEQYF.

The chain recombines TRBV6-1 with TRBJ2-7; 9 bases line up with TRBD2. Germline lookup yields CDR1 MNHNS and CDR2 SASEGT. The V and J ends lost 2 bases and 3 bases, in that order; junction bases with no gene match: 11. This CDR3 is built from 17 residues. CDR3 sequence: CASSESLRLAGFYEQYF. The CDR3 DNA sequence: TGTGCCAGCAGTGAATCATTACGGCTAGCGGGGTTCTACGAGCAGTACTTC.

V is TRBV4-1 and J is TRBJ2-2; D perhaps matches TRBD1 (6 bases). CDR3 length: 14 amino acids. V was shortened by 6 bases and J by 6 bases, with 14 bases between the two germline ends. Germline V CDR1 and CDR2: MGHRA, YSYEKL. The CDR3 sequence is CASSQQGNPGELFF. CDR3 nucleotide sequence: TGCGCCAGCAGTCAGCAGGGGAATCCCGGGGAGCTGTTTTTT.

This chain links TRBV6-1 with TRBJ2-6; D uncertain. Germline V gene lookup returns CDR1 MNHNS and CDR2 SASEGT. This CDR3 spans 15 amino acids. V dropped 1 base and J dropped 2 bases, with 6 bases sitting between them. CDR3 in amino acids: CASSEGLAGANVLTF. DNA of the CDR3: TGTGCCAGCAGTGAAGGACTTGCTGGGGCCAACGTCCTGACTTTC.

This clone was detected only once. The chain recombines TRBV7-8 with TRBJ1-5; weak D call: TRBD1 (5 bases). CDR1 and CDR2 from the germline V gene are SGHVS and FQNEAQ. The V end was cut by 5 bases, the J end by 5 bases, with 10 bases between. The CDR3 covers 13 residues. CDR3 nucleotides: TGTGCCAGCAGCCGTGGGGCGGATCAGCCCCAGCATTTT. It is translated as CASSRGADQPQHF.

In DNA form, the CDR3 reads TGCGCCACGGCGGGGGCCCAAGAGACCCAGTACTTC. Its protein is CATAGAQETQYF. This chain joins TRBV5-1 and TRBJ2-5, with D perhaps TRBD2 (7 bases). The ends were cut back, 9 bases at V and 1 base at J, with 10 bases in the middle. The CDR3 sequence is 12 residues long. Germline CDR1 reads SGHRS; CDR2 reads YFSETQ.

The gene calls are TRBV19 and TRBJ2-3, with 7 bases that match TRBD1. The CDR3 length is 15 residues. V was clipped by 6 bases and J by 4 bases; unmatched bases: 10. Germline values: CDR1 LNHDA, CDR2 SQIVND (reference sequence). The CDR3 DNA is TGTGCCAGTAGATCCAACAGGGGTGTGGCAGATACGCAGTATTTT. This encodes CASRSNRGVADTQYF.

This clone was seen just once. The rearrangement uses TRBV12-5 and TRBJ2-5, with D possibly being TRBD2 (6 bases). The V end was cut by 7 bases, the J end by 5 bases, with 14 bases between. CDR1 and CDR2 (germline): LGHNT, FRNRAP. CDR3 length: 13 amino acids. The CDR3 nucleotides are TGTGCTAGTGTAGGAGGGTGGGAGGAGACCCAGTACTTC. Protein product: CASVGGWEETQYF.

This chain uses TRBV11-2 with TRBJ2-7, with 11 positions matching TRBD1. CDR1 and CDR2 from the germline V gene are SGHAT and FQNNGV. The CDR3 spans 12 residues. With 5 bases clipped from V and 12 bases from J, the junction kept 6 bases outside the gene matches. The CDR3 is CASSQDRGRGYF. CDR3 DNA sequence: TGTGCCAGCAGCCAGGACAGGGGGCGCGGGTACTTC.

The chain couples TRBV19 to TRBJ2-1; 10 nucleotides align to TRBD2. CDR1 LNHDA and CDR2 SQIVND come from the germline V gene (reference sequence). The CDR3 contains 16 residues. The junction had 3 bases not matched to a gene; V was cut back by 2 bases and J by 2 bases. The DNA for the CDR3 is TGTGCCAGTAGTATAAGCGGGGGGGCGGCCTACAATGAGCAGTTCTTC. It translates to CASSISGGAAYNEQFF. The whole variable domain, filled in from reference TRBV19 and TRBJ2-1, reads DGGITQSPKYLFRKEGQNVTLSCEQNLNHDAMYWYRQDPGQGLRLIYYSQIVNDFQKGDIAEGYSVSREKKESFPLTVTSAQKNPTAFYLCASSISGGAAYNEQFFGPGTRLTVL.

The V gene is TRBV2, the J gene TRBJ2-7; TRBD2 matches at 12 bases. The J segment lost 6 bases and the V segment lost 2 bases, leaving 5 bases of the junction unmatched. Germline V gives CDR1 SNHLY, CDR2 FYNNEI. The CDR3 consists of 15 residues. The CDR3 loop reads CASSEILAGGGEQYF. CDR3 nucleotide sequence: TGTGCCAGCAGTGAAATACTAGCGGGGGGCGGCGAGCAGTACTTC.

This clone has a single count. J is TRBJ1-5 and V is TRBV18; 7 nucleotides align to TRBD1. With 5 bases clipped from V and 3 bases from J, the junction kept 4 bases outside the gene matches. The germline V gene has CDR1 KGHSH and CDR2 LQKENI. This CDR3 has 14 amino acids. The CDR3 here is CASSKGQINQPQHF. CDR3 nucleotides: TGTGCCAGCTCAAAGGGACAGATCAATCAGCCCCAGCATTTT.

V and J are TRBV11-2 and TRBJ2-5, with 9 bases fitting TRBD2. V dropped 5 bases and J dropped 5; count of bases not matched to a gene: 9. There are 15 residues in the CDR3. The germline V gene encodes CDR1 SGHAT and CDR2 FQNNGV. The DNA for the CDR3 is TGTGCCAGCAGCCTTATAGCGGGGGTGGGGGAGACCCAGTACTTC. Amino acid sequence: CASSLIAGVGETQYF.

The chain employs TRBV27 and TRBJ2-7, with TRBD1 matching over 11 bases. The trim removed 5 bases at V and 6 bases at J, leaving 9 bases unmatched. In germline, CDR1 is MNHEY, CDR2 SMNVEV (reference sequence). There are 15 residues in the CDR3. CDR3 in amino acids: CASSALGTGGAEQYF. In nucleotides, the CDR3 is TGTGCCAGCAGTGCCCTCGGGACAGGGGGTGCCGAGCAGTACTTC.

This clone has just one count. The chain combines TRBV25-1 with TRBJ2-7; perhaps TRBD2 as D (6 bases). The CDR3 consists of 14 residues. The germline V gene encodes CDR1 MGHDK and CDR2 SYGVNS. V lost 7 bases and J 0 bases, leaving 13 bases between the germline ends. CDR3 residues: CASIPGENSYEQYF. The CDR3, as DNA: TGTGCCAGCATCCCGGGGGAGAACTCCTACGAGCAGTACTTC.

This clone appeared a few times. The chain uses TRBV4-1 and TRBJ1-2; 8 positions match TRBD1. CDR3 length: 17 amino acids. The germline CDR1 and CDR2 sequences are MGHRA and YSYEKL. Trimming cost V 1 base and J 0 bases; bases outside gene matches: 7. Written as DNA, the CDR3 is TGCGCCAGCAGCCAAGCACAGGGGGACCCAGCTAACTATGGCTACACCTTC. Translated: CASSQAQGDPANYGYTF.

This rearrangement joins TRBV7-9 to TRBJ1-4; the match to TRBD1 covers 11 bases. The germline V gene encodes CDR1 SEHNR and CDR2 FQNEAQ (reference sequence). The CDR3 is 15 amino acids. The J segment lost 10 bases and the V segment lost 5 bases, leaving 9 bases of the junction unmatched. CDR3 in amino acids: CASSPPGTGGGKLFF. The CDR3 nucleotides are TGTGCCAGCAGCCCTCCCGGGACAGGGGGAGGAAAACTGTTTTTT.